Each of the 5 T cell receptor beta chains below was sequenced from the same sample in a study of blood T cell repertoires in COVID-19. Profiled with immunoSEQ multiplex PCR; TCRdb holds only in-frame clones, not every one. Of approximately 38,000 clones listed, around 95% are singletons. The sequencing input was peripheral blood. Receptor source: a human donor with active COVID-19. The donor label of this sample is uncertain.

The DNA of the CDR3 is TGCGCCAGCAGCTTACGACAGGGGGCCTCCGAGCAGTACTTC. Its translation is CASSLRQGASEQYF. The genes are TRBV5-1 and TRBJ2-7; 10 bases are a match to TRBD1. This CDR3 comprises 14 residues. V lost 2 bases and J lost 6; bases outside the gene matches: 5. Per the germline V gene, CDR1 is SGHRS and CDR2 is YFSETQ.

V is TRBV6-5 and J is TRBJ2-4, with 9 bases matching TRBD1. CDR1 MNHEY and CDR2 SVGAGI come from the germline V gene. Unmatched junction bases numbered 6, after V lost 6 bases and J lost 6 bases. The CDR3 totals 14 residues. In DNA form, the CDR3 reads TGTGCCAGCAGATCCCCGACAGGGGGAAACATTCAGTACTTC. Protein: CASRSPTGGNIQYF.

The CDR3 nucleotides are TGTGCCAGCAGCCTAACGAACACCGGGGAGCTGTTTTTT. Translated: CASSLTNTGELFF. The rearrangement uses TRBV7-2 and TRBJ2-2; D gene unclear. Germline assignment: CDR1 SGHTA and CDR2 FQGNSA. V lost 5 bases, J lost 0 bases, and 4 bases lay in between. This CDR3 has 13 amino acids.

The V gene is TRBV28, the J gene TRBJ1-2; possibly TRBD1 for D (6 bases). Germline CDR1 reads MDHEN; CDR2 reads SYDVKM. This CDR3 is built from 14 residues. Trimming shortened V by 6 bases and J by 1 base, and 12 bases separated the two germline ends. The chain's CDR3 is CASRLQGRNYGYTF. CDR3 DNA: TGTGCCAGCAGACTGCAGGGGCGTAACTATGGCTACACCTTC.

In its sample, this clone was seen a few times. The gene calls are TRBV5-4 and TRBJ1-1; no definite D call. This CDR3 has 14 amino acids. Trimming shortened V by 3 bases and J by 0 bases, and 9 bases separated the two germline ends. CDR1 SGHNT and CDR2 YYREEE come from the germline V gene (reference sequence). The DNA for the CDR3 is TGTGCCAGCAGCTCGGGAAGGATGAACACTGAAGCTTTCTTT. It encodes CASSSGRMNTEAFF.